The rows below give T cell receptor beta chains drawn from one sample of a study of cytomegalovirus exposure and HLA in healthy donors. TCRdb's table, derived via immunoSEQ multiplex PCR, lists solely in-frame clones and lacks some. The sample yields 150,000 or so clones, less than 85% seen once. Input material: PBMCs. The receptors here all came from a man younger than 30 in good health and CMV-seropositive. Each CDR3 is given with its conserved first and last residue. Fields, in order: V gene, D gene, J gene, clone size, CDR3 DNA, CDR3 protein. The D gene is left open where the match is weak. Some rows have no size entry. The others give once, few or many, or a class for an expanded clone.

TRBV4-3,.,TRBJ2-3,.,TGCGCCAGCAGCCAAGTATGGGCGGGAACCACAGATACGCAGTATTTT,CASSQVWAGTTDTQYF
TRBV5-5,.,TRBJ1-3,.,TGTGCCAGCAGCTTGGAGTTCTACTCTGGAAACACCATATATTTT,CASSLEFYSGNTIYF
TRBV19,.,TRBJ1-5,.,TGTGCCAGTAGTAATTTAGGCCCCGGGAGAGGGGGCAATCAGCCCCAGCATTTT,CASSNLGPGRGGNQPQHF
TRBV7-6,TRBD1,TRBJ1-1,few,TGTGCCAGCAGCTCGGGACAGGGTTTAACGGCTTTCTTT,CASSSGQGLTAFF
TRBV7-6,TRBD2,TRBJ2-7,.,TGTGCCAGCAGTTTTGCTAGCGGGGGGGGCTACGAGCAGTACTTC,CASSFASGGGYEQYF
TRBV6-6,TRBD1,TRBJ1-4,few,TGTGCCAGCAGGGGACAGGGAGAAAAACTGTTTTTT,CASRGQGEKLFF
TRBV7-9,.,TRBJ2-7,.,TGTGCCAGCAGCATACATGACAGGCCTAAGGAGCAGTACTTC,CASSIHDRPKEQYF
TRBV6-1,.,TRBJ2-7,.,TGTGCCAGCAGTGAAGCGTACACCGACGAGCAGTACTTC,CASSEAYTDEQYF
TRBV28,.,TRBJ1-1,once,TGTGCCAGCAGTGGATCAGGGGAGGGACACACTGAAGCTTTCTTT,CASSGSGEGHTEAFF
TRBV19,TRBD2,TRBJ2-1,.,TGTGCCAGTAGTATAGAGGAGACTAGCGGGGGCCACTCCAGCTCCTACAATGAGCAGTTCTTC,CASSIEETSGGHSSSYNEQFF